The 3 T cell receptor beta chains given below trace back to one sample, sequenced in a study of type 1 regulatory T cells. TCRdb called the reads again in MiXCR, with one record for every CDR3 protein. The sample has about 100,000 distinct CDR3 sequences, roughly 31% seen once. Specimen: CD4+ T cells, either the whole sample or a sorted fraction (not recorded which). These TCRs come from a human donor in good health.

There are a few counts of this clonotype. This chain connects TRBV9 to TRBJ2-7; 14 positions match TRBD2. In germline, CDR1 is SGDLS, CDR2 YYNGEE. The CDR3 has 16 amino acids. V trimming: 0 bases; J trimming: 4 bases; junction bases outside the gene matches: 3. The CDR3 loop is CASSVGGTSGRYEQYF. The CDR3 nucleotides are TGTGCCAGCAGCGTAGGAGGGACTAGCGGGAGATACGAGCAGTACTTC.

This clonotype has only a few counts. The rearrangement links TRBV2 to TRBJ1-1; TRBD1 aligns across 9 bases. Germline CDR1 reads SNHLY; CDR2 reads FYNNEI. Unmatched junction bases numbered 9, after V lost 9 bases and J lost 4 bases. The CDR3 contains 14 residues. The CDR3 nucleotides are TGTGCCAGAACAGGGACAGGGACGGGCACTGAAGCTTTCTTT. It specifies CARTGTGTGTEAFF.

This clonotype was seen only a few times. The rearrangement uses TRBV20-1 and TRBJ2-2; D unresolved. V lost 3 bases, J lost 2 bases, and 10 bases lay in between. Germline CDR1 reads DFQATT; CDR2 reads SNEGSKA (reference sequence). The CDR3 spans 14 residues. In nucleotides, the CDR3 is TGCAGTGCTAGGGAGCCGATAAACACCGGGGAGCTGTTTTTT. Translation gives CSAREPINTGELFF.